This TCR beta chain was recorded in a study of blood T cell repertoires in COVID-19. Overall study context: The analysed material was cDNA or gDNA that came from T cells, B-cell-depleted T cells, or PBMCs.

In the original processing: Estimation of nucleated cell counts was performed using reference gene primer amplification. Assay used: immunoSEQ multiplex PCR; TCRdb lists only in-frame clones, some missing. V, J and clone size are those of that table, while D and trimming were read from the DNA. Of approximately 50,000 clones listed, approximately 85% are singletons. The CDR3 spans 13 residues. V was shortened by 3 bases and J by 4 bases, with 9 bases between the two germline ends. Germline lookup yields CDR1 SGHRS and CDR2 YFSETQ. The rearrangement joins TRBV5-1 to TRBJ2-3; D gene uncertain. The sequenced sample consisted of peripheral blood. The TCR sequence derives from a man aged 55 to 70 with acute or convalescent COVID-19. CDR3 protein: CASSSWAADTQYF. The CDR3, as DNA: TGCGCCAGCAGCTCGTGGGCCGCAGATACGCAGTATTTT.